This T cell receptor beta chain is from a study of a mutant IDH1 vaccine in newly diagnosed glioma. At the level of the study: Males made up approximately 62% and females roughly 40% of treated patients, whose mean age was around 40 years.

Measured with immunoSEQ multiplex PCR; TCRdb has only the in-frame clones, and not every one. The table shows about 33,000 clones, with about 85% occurring only once. Time point specified: baseline, week 1 (first vaccination visit). Treatment given: pre-vaccination baseline after standard-of-care therapy. Diagnosis in the donors showed new WHO grade 3 or 4 astrocytomas that were IDH1-mutant and ATRX-lost. The length of the CDR3 is 18 residues. From germline, CDR1 is SGHDT and CDR2 YYEEEE. Trimming left V 4 bases short and J 0 bases short, with 19 bases between. The TCR comes from a woman between 35 and 50 years old with glioma. The V gene is TRBV5-6, the J gene TRBJ1-4; the D gene is possibly TRBD1 (6 bases). The sample consisted of PBMCs, taken from a glioma patient treated with radiotherapy, temozolomide or both. The CDR3 here is CASSKLIGQPATNEKLFF. DNA of the CDR3: TGTGCCAGCAGCAAACTGATAGGACAGCCTGCAACTAATGAAAAACTGTTTTTT.